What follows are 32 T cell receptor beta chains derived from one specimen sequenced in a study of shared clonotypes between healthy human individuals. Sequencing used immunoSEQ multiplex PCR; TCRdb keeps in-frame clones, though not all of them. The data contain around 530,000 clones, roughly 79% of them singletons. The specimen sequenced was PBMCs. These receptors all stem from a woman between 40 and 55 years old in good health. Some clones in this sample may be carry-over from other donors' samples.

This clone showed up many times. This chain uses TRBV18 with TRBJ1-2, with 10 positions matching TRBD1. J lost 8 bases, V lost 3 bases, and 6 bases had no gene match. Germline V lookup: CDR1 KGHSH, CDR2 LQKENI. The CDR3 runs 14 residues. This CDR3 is CASSPRDRGSGYTF. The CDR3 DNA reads TGTGCCAGCTCACCCCGGGACAGGGGAAGCGGCTACACCTTC.

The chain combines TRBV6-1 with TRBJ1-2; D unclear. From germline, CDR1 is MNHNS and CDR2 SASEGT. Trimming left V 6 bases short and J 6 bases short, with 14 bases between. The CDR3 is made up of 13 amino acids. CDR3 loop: CASRETTPNGYTF. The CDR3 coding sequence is TGTGCCAGCAGAGAGACAACACCCAATGGCTACACCTTC.

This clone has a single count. This chain's CDR3 is CASSHWFIIETEAFF. CDR3 DNA sequence: TGCGCCAGCAGCCATTGGTTCATTATAGAGACTGAAGCTTTCTTT. The chain recombines TRBV4-1 with TRBJ1-1; D is uncertain. Germline lookup yields CDR1 MGHRA and CDR2 YSYEKL. Trimming pared 3 bases from V and 5 bases from J, leaving 16 bases between. The CDR3 consists of 15 residues.

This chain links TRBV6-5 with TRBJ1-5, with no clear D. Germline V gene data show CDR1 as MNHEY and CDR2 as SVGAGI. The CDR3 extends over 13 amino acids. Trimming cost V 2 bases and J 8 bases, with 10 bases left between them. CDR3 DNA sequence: TGTGCCAGCAGTTACGGGGAGTTGGAGCCCCAGCATTTT. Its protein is CASSYGELEPQHF.

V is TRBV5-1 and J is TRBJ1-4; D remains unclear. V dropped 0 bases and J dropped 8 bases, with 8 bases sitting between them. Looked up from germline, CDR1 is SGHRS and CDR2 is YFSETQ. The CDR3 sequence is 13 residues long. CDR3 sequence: CASSLGVREKLFF. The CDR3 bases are TGCGCCAGCAGCTTGGGGGTTCGGGAAAAACTGTTTTTT.

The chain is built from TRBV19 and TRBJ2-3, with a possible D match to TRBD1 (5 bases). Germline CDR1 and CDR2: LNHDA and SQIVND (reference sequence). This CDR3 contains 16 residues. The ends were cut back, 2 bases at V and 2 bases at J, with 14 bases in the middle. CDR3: CASSIITTATTDTQYF. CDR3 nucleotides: TGTGCCAGTAGTATAATAACGACAGCAACCACAGATACGCAGTATTTT.

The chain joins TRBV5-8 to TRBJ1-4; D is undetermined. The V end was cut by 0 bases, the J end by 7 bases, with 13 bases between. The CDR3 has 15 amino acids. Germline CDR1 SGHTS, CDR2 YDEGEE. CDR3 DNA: TGTGCCAGCAGCTTGGCGGAGGGCTGGGGTGAAAAACTGTTTTTT. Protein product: CASSLAEGWGEKLFF. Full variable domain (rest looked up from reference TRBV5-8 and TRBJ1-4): EAGVTQSPTHLIKTRGQQATLRCSPISGHTSVYWYQQALGLGLQFLLWYDEGEERNRGNFPPRFSGRQFPNYSSELNVNALELEDSALYLCASSLAEGWGEKLFFGSGTQLSVL.

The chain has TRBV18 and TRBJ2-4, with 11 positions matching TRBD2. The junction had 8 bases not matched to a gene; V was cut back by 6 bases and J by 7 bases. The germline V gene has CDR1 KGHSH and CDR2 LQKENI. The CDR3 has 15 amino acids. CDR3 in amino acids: CASSDGVAGGNIQYF. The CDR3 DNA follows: TGTGCCAGCTCCGACGGGGTAGCGGGAGGGAACATTCAGTACTTC.

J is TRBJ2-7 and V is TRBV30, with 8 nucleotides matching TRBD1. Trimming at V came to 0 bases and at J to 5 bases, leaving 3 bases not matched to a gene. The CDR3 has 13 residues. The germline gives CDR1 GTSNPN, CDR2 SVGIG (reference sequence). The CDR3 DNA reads TGTGCCTGGAGTGTACAGGGGGACCACGAGCAGTACTTC. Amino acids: CAWSVQGDHEQYF.

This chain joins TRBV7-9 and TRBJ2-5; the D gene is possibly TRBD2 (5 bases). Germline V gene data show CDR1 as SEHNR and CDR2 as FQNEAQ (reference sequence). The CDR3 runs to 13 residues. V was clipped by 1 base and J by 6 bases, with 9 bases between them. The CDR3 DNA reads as TGTGCCAGCAGCTTAGGGGAGTTGAAGACCCAGTACTTC. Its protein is CASSLGELKTQYF. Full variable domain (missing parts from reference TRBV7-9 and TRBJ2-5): DTGVSQNPRHKITKRGQNVTFRCDPISEHNRLYWYRQTLGQGPEFLTYFQNEAQLEKSRLLSDRFSAERPKGSFSTLEIQRTEQGDSAMYLCASSLGELKTQYFGPGTRLLVL.

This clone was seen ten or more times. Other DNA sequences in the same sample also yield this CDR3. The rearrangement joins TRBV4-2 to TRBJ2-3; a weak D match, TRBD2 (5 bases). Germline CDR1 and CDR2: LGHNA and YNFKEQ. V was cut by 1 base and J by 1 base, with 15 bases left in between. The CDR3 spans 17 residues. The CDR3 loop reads CASSQVDSAGGTDTQYF. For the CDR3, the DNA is TGTGCCAGCAGCCAAGTGGACTCAGCCGGGGGCACAGATACGCAGTATTTT.

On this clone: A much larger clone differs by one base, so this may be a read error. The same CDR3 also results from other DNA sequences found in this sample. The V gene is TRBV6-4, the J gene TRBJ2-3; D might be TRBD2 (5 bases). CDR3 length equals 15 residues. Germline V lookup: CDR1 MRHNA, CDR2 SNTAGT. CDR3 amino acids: CASSDGGGGTDTQYF. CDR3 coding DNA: TGCGCCAGCAGTGACGGAGGTGGGGGCACAGATACGCAGTATTTT.

The CDR3 sequence is CASSLEYQGGGEKLFF. CDR3 sequence (DNA): TGTGCCAGCAGCTTAGAATACCAGGGCGGGGGAGAAAAACTGTTTTTT. The chain uses TRBV7-9 and TRBJ1-4, with D maybe TRBD1 (5 bases). This CDR3 contains 16 residues. Trimming shortened V by 1 base and J by 8 bases, and 17 bases separated the two germline ends. Germline lookup yields CDR1 SEHNR and CDR2 FQNEAQ (reference sequence).

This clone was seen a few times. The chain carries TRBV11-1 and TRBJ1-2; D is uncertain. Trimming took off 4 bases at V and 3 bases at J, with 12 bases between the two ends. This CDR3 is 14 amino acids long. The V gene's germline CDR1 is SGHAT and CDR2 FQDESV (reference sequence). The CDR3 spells CASSSVPEYYGYTF. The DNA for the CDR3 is TGTGCCAGCAGCTCTGTCCCTGAATACTATGGCTACACCTTC.

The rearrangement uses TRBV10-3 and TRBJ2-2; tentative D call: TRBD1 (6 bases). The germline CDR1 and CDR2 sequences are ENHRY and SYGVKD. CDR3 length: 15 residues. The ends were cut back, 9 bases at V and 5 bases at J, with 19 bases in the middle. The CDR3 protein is CAIPRIQGATGELFF. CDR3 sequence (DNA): TGTGCCATACCGAGGATACAGGGAGCAACCGGGGAGCTGTTTTTT.

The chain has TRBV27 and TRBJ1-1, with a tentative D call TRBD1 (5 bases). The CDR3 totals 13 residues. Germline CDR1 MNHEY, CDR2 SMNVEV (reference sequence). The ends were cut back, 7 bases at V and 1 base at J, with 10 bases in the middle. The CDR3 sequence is CASNPGRNTEAFF. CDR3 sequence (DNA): TGTGCCAGCAATCCGGGACGGAACACTGAAGCTTTCTTT.

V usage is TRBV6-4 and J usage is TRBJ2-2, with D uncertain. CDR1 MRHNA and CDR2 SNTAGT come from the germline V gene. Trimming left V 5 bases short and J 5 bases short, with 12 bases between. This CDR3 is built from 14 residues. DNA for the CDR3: TGTGCCAGCAGTTACCTCTATGAAACCGGGGAGCTGTTTTTT. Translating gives CASSYLYETGELFF.

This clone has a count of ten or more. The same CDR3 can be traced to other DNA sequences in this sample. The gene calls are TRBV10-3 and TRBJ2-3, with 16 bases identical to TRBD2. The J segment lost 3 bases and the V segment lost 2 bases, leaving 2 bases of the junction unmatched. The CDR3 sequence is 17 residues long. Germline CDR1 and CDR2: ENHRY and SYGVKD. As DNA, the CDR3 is TGTGCCATCAGTGAGAAGGGACTAGCGGGAGGGACAGATACGCAGTATTTT. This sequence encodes CAISEKGLAGGTDTQYF.

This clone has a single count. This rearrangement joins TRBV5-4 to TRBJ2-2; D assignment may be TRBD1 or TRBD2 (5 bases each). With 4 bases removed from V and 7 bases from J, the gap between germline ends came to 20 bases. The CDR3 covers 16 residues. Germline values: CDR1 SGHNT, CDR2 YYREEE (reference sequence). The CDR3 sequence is CASSTGTSKRGGELFF. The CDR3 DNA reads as TGTGCCAGCAGCACCGGGACCTCAAAGAGGGGCGGGGAGCTGTTTTTT. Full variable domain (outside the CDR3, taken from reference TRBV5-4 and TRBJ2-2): ETGVTQSPTHLIKTRGQQVTLRCSSQSGHNTVSWYQQALGQGPQFIFQYYREEENGRGNFPPRFSGLQFPNYSSELNVNALELDDSALYLCASSTGTSKRGGELFFGEGSRLTVL.

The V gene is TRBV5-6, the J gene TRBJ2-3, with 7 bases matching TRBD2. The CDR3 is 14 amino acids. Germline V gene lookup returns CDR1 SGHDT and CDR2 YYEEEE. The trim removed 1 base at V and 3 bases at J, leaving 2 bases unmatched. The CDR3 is CASSLWGGTDTQYF. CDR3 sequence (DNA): TGTGCCAGCAGCTTGTGGGGAGGGACAGATACGCAGTATTTT.

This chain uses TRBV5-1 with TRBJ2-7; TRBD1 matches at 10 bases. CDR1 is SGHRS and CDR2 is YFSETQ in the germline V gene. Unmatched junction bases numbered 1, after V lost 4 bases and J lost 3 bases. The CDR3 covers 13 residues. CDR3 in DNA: TGCGCCAGCAGCCGGGACAGGGGCTACGAGCAGTACTTC. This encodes CASSRDRGYEQYF.

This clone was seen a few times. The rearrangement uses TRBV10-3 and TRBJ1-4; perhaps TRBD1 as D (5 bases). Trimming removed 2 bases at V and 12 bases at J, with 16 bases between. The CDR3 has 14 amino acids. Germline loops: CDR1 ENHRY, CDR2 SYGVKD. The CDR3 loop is CAISEHHIEGQLFF. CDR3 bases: TGTGCCATCAGTGAGCATCATATAGAGGGACAACTGTTTTTT.

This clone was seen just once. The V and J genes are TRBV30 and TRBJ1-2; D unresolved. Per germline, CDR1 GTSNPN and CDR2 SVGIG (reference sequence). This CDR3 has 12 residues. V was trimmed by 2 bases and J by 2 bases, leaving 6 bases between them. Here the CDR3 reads CAWSWGNYGYTF. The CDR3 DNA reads TGTGCCTGGAGTTGGGGAAACTATGGCTACACCTTC.

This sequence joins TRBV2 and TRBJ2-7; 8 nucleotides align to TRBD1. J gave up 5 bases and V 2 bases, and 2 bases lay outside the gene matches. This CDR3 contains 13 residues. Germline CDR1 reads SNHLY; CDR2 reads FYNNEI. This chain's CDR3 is CASSEQGAHEQYF. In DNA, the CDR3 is TGTGCCAGCAGTGAACAGGGGGCACACGAGCAGTACTTC.

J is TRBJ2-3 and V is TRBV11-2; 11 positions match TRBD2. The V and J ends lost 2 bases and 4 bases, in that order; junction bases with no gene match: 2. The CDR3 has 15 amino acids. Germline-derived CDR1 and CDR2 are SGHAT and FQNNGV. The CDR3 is CASSLTSGSPDTQYF. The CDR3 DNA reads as TGTGCCAGCAGCTTAACTAGCGGGAGTCCAGATACGCAGTATTTT.

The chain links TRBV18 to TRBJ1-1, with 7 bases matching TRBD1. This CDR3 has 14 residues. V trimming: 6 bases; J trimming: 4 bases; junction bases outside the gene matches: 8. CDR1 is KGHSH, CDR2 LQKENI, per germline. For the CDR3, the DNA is TGTGCCAGCTCGCGGGACAGTCTACCCACTGAAGCTTTCTTT. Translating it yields CASSRDSLPTEAFF.

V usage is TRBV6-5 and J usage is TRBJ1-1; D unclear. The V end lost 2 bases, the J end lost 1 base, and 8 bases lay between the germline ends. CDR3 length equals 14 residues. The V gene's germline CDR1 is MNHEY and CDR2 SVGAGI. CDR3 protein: CASSYGAGNTEAFF. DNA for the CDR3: TGTGCCAGCAGTTACGGCGCAGGGAACACTGAAGCTTTCTTT.

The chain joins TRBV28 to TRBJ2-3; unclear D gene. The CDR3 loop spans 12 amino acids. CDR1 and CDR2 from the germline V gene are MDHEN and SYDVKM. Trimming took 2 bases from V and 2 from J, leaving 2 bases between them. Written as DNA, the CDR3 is TGTGCCAGCAGTTTAACCACAGATACGCAGTATTTT. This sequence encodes CASSLTTDTQYF.

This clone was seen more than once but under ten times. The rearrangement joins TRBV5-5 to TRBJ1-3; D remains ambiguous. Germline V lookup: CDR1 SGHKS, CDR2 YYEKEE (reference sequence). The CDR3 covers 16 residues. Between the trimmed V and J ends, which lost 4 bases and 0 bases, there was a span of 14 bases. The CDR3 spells CASSPNTAFSGNTIYF. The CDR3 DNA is TGTGCCAGCAGCCCCAACACAGCTTTCTCTGGAAACACCATATATTTT.

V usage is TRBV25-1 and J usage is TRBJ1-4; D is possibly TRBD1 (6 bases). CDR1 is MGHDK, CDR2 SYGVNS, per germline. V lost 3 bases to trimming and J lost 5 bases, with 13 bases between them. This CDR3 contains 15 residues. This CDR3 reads CASSDLQGLNEKLFF. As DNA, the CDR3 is TGTGCCAGCAGTGATCTACAGGGACTAAATGAAAAACTGTTTTTT. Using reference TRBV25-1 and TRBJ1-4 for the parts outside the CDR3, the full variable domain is EADIYQTPRYLVIGTGKKITLECSQTMGHDKMYWYQQDPGMELHLIHYSYGVNSTEKGDLSSESTVSRIRTEHFPLTLESARPSHTSQYLCASSDLQGLNEKLFFGSGTQLSVL.

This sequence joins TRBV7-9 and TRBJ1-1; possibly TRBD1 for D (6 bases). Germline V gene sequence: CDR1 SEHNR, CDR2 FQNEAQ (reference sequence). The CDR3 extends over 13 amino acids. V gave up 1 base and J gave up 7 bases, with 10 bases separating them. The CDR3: CASSLVAGDEAFF. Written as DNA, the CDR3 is TGTGCCAGCAGCTTAGTGGCAGGGGATGAAGCTTTCTTT.

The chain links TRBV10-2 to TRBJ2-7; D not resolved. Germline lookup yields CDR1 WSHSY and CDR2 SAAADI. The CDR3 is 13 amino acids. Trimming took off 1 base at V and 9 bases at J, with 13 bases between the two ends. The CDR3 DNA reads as TGCGCCAGCAGTGAGTTTGGCAGCGCGGCGCAGTACTTC. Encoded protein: CASSEFGSAAQYF.